Below, 28 T cell receptor beta chains from the same sample are listed, as sequenced in a study of cytomegalovirus exposure and HLA in healthy donors (dated by TCRdb to the late 2010s). Library creation used the immunoSEQ multiplex PCR assay. For the multiplex PCR, a mixture combining 60 forward primers for TCR Vbeta segments and 13 reverse primers for TCR Jbeta segments was used. TCRdb mirrors the immuneACCESS table, restricted to in-frame sequences. Some clones are absent from its copies; in checked studies, under half trace to an unresolved V gene, and the reason for the others is unknown. This sample gives 35,000 to 45,000 clones in total; more than 60% of them show up just once. The top ten clones comprise approximately 6.1% of the sample. What was sequenced was PBMCs. Source of these receptors: a man under 40 in good health and CMV-seronegative.

The genes are TRBV28 and TRBJ2-3; 7 nucleotides match TRBD2. J gave up 6 bases and V 7 bases, and 13 bases lay outside the gene matches. This CDR3 has 15 amino acids. CDR1 and CDR2 (germline): MDHEN, SYDVKM. The CDR3 DNA follows: TGTGCCAGCACCCCTATGGGGGGGGTGGTCGATACGCAGTATTTT. Its translation is CASTPMGGVVDTQYF.

This clone came up a few times. The rearrangement joins TRBV4-1 to TRBJ1-4, with TRBD1 matching 8 bases. This CDR3 comprises 16 residues. CDR1 and CDR2 (germline): MGHRA, YSYEKL. The junction had 12 bases not matched to a gene; V was cut back by 4 bases and J by 8 bases. CDR3 nucleotides: TGCGCCAGCAGCCTGATGAACAGGGGGGACAGCGAAAAACTGTTTTTT. It yields the protein CASSLMNRGDSEKLFF.

The chain joins TRBV13 to TRBJ2-7; possible D gene TRBD1, 6 bases. Germline V lookup: CDR1 PRHDT, CDR2 FYEKMQ (reference sequence). Trimming pared 4 bases from V and 2 bases from J, leaving 18 bases between. CDR3 length: 16 amino acids. CDR3: CASSSRQGRLTYEQYF. CDR3 bases: TGTGCCAGCAGCTCCCGCCAGGGGCGCCTCACCTACGAGCAGTACTTC.

The chain is built from TRBV4-1 and TRBJ1-6, with D possibly TRBD1 on 6 matching bases. V dropped 2 bases and J dropped 8 bases, with 16 bases sitting between them. The germline V gene has CDR1 MGHRA and CDR2 YSYEKL. The CDR3 consists of 16 residues. The CDR3 sequence is CASSQPLAGADSPLHF. CDR3 sequence (DNA): TGCGCCAGCAGCCAACCCTTGGCAGGGGCAGATTCACCCCTCCACTTT.

The chain links TRBV10-1 to TRBJ2-5; D is possibly TRBD2 (6 bases). V dropped 0 bases and J dropped 5 bases, with 13 bases sitting between them. There are 15 residues in the CDR3. Germline V gene data show CDR1 as WNHNN and CDR2 as SYGVQD (reference sequence). CDR3 in amino acids: CASSESSGTLETQYF. The CDR3 DNA follows: TGCGCCAGCAGTGAGTCCTCAGGGACTCTTGAGACCCAGTACTTC.

The chain's CDR3 is CASSPPQVMNTEAFF. Written as DNA, the CDR3 is TGTGCCAGCAGTCCCCCACAAGTAATGAACACTGAAGCTTTCTTT. The rearrangement joins TRBV28 to TRBJ1-1; the D is unclear. Germline CDR1 MDHEN, CDR2 SYDVKM. CDR3 size: 15 residues. V shed 5 bases and J shed 0 bases, with 13 bases lying between them.

The rearrangement uses TRBV28 and TRBJ1-3, with a possible D match to TRBD1 (5 bases). In germline, CDR1 is MDHEN, CDR2 SYDVKM. This CDR3 is built from 16 residues. The V gene lost 6 bases and the J gene lost 0 bases, with 15 bases spanning the gap. The CDR3 loop is CASREGDSNSGNTIYF. The CDR3 DNA reads as TGTGCCAGCAGGGAAGGAGACAGCAACTCTGGAAACACCATATATTTT.

The V and J genes are TRBV7-8 and TRBJ1-5, with D hard to call. V lost 2 bases to trimming and J lost 7 bases, with 15 bases between them. The CDR3 contains 15 residues. The V gene's germline CDR1 is SGHVS and CDR2 FQNEAQ. CDR3: CASSLQRYSRQPQHF. The CDR3, as DNA: TGTGCCAGCAGCTTACAGCGGTACTCGCGCCAGCCCCAGCATTTT.

This clone has more than one count but fewer than ten. The gene calls are TRBV7-9 and TRBJ2-2; perhaps TRBD2 as D (5 bases). The CDR3 runs to 14 residues. The V end was cut by 5 bases, the J end by 6 bases, with 13 bases between. Germline CDR1 reads SEHNR; CDR2 reads FQNEAQ (reference sequence). CDR3 bases: TGTGCCAGCAGCGAGCTATGGGGAGCCGGGGAGCTGTTTTTT. It codes for CASSELWGAGELFF.

This clone was counted once. The chain carries TRBV6-5 and TRBJ1-1, with D unclear. From germline, CDR1 is MNHEY and CDR2 SVGAGI. Trimming cost V 2 bases and J 1 base, with 5 bases left between them. The CDR3 is made up of 13 amino acids. CDR3 DNA sequence: TGTGCCAGCAGTTACGGGAGGAACACTGAAGCTTTCTTT. Translated, it gives CASSYGRNTEAFF.

The chain carries TRBV4-2 and TRBJ1-1, with 8 nucleotides matching TRBD1. J gave up 5 bases and V 4 bases, and 9 bases lay outside the gene matches. The CDR3 loop spans 15 amino acids. Germline V lookup: CDR1 LGHNA, CDR2 YNFKEQ. The CDR3 spells CASSPMAQGATEAFF. The CDR3, as DNA: TGTGCCAGCAGCCCCATGGCCCAGGGGGCGACTGAAGCTTTCTTT.

J is TRBJ2-1 and V is TRBV4-1, with D possibly being TRBD1 (6 bases). The germline gives CDR1 MGHRA, CDR2 YSYEKL. The CDR3 is 17 amino acids. Between the trimmed V and J ends, which lost 2 bases and 4 bases, there was a span of 18 bases. This CDR3 reads CASSQPRSRGFYNEQFF. The CDR3 DNA reads TGCGCCAGCAGCCAACCAAGGTCAAGGGGGTTTTACAATGAGCAGTTCTTC.

This clone came up a few times. The chain has TRBV5-1 and TRBJ2-3; 9 bases agree with TRBD2. Germline CDR1 reads SGHRS; CDR2 reads YFSETQ. Trimming cost V 0 bases and J 5 bases; bases outside gene matches: 7. The CDR3 has 16 residues. The CDR3 DNA follows: TGCGCCAGCAGCTTGGCCTCTAGCGGGATTGAAGATACGCAGTATTTT. This gives the protein CASSLASSGIEDTQYF.

The V call is TRBV6-6, the J call TRBJ1-5, with 8 bases fitting TRBD1. The V gene end was trimmed by 6 bases and the J gene end by 7 bases; junction bases not matched to a gene: 11. CDR3 length: 15 amino acids. The V gene's germline CDR1 is MNHNY and CDR2 SVGAGI (reference sequence). The CDR3 sequence is CASSSHDRGAQPQHF. The CDR3 nucleotides read TGTGCCAGCAGCTCCCACGACAGGGGAGCGCAGCCCCAGCATTTT.

The CDR3 loop is CASSQAGGGGNQPQHF. Written as DNA, the CDR3 is TGCGCCAGCAGCCAGGCGGGAGGAGGGGGCAATCAGCCCCAGCATTTT. The chain links TRBV4-1 to TRBJ1-5; TRBD1 might be the D (5 bases). The CDR3 is 16 residues long. The V and J ends lost 3 bases and 2 bases respectively, with 14 bases between them. The germline gives CDR1 MGHRA, CDR2 YSYEKL.

V and J are TRBV6-5 and TRBJ2-2; D not certain. Germline assignment: CDR1 MNHEY and CDR2 SVGAGI. The CDR3 runs 14 residues. The V end was cut by 6 bases, the J end by 5 bases, with 13 bases between. CDR3 protein: CASRIAALTGELFF. The CDR3 region has the DNA TGTGCCAGCAGGATTGCAGCGTTGACCGGGGAGCTGTTTTTT.

The V gene is TRBV7-8, the J gene TRBJ2-5; perhaps TRBD1 as D (5 bases). CDR3 size: 14 residues. Trimming pared 4 bases from V and 0 bases from J, leaving 9 bases between. CDR1 is SGHVS and CDR2 is FQNEAQ in the germline V gene. The CDR3 spells CASSSDSYQETQYF. CDR3 nucleotides: TGTGCCAGCAGCTCAGACAGCTACCAAGAGACCCAGTACTTC. Filled out from reference TRBV7-8 and TRBJ2-5, the complete variable domain reads GAGVSQSPRYKVAKRGQDVALRCDPISGHVSLFWYQQALGQGPEFLTYFQNEAQLDKSGLPSDRFFAERPEGSVSTLKIQRTQQEDSAVYLCASSSDSYQETQYFGPGTRLLVL.

J is TRBJ1-3 and V is TRBV28; TRBD1 might be the D (5 bases). Trimming cost V 8 bases and J 1 base, with 12 bases left between them. Germline CDR1 MDHEN, CDR2 SYDVKM. CDR3 length: 14 amino acids. The CDR3 region is CASVLAGSGNTIYF. The CDR3 DNA sequence: TGTGCCAGCGTATTAGCAGGGTCTGGAAACACCATATATTTT.

The chain has TRBV7-2 and TRBJ1-4; tentatively, D is TRBD1 (5 bases). There are 15 residues in the CDR3. V lost 5 bases and J 11 bases, leaving 21 bases between the germline ends. Germline V lookup: CDR1 SGHTA, CDR2 FQGNSA. The CDR3 here is CASSPRKGKVVKLFF. CDR3 nucleotides: TGTGCCAGCAGCCCACGGAAGGGGAAAGTAGTGAAACTGTTTTTT.

This chain uses TRBV7-9 with TRBJ1-2; the D gene is possibly TRBD1 (6 bases). The CDR3 loop spans 13 amino acids. The V gene's germline CDR1 is SEHNR and CDR2 FQNEAQ (reference sequence). V lost 5 bases, J lost 4 bases, and 11 bases lay in between. The CDR3 is CASSHGTFYGYTF. The CDR3 nucleotides read TGTGCCAGCAGCCACGGGACATTCTATGGCTACACCTTC.

To note about this clone: Compared with germline, one end of the junction differs, possibly owing to a read error. This chain connects TRBV7-7 to TRBJ2-1; 7 positions agree with TRBD2. Looked up from germline, CDR1 is SSHAT and CDR2 is FNYEAQ (reference sequence). The CDR3 contains 15 residues. The chain's CDR3 is CASSPSGGSYNEQFF. Written as DNA, the CDR3 is TGTGCTAGCAGCCCTAGCGGTGGCTCCTACAATGAGCAGTTCTTC.

This chain connects TRBV5-6 to TRBJ1-5; TRBD1 matches 9 bases. Trimming took 4 bases from V and 4 from J; bases not matched to a gene: 9. Germline-derived CDR1 and CDR2 are SGHDT and YYEEEE. This CDR3 has 16 amino acids. The DNA for the CDR3 is TGTGCCAGCAGCCGCAACAGGGGGCGGATTAATCAGCCCCAGCATTTT. Its protein is CASSRNRGRINQPQHF.

The chain combines TRBV29-1 with TRBJ2-1; D ambiguous. V was trimmed by 7 bases and J by 3 bases, leaving 7 bases between them. CDR1 and CDR2 (germline): SQVTM, ANQGSEA. CDR3 length: 11 amino acids. CDR3 nucleotide sequence: TGCAGCGCGGCGGTCTACAATGAGCAGTTCTTC. Its translation: CSAAVYNEQFF.

This clone has a single count. The chain employs TRBV2 and TRBJ2-5; 7 nucleotides align to TRBD1. Looked up from germline, CDR1 is SNHLY and CDR2 is FYNNEI. V shed 6 bases, J shed 3 bases, and the junction held 4 bases outside the gene matches. The length of the CDR3 is 13 residues. CDR3 DNA sequence: TGTGCCAGCAGGACAGGGTTGGAAGAGACCCAGTACTTC. This codes for CASRTGLEETQYF.

The CDR3 region is CASSLASGGLSYNEQFF. In DNA, the CDR3 is TGCGCCAGCAGCTTGGCTAGCGGGGGCCTATCCTACAATGAGCAGTTCTTC. This rearrangement joins TRBV5-1 to TRBJ2-1, with 10 bases aligning to TRBD2. The CDR3 contains 17 residues. The germline gives CDR1 SGHRS, CDR2 YFSETQ. The J segment lost 1 base and the V segment lost 0 bases, leaving 4 bases of the junction unmatched.

The CDR3 reads CASSLGPGNDGYTF. The DNA for the CDR3 is TGCGCCAGCAGCTTGGGCCCAGGGAACGATGGCTACACCTTC. The V and J genes are TRBV5-1 and TRBJ1-2; tentative D call: TRBD1 (5 bases). Germline values: CDR1 SGHRS, CDR2 YFSETQ. V was clipped by 0 bases and J by 6 bases, with 12 bases between them. This CDR3 is built from 14 residues.

The rearrangement links TRBV5-1 to TRBJ2-1; 8 bases agree with TRBD2. Trimming removed 0 bases from V and 8 bases from J; junction bases left unmatched: 19. This CDR3 is 19 amino acids long. The germline V gene encodes CDR1 SGHRS and CDR2 YFSETQ. CDR3 DNA: TGCGCCAGCAGCTTGGCCTCTAGCGGTTATACCTCCGGGGGGGATGAGCAGTTCTTC. Protein sequence: CASSLASSGYTSGGDEQFF.

The chain carries TRBV29-1 and TRBJ2-7; 7 bases are shared with TRBD1. The CDR3 length is 13 residues. V was pared by 4 bases and J by 3 bases, with 6 bases of the junction left unmatched. The V gene's germline CDR1 is SQVTM and CDR2 ANQGSEA. The DNA for the CDR3 is TGCAGCGTTGTACAGGGGCGGGTCTACGAGCAGTACTTC. It translates to CSVVQGRVYEQYF.